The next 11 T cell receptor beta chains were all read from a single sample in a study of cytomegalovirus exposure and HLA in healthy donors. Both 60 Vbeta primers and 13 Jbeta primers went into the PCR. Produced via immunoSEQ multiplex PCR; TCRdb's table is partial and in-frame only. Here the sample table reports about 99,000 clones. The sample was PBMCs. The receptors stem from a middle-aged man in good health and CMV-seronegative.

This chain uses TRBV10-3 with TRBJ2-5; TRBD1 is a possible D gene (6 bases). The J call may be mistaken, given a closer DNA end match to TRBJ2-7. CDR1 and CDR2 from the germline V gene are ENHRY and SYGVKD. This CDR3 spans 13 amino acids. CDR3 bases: TGTGCCGCACGAACGGACAGAGCCTACGAGCAGTACTTC. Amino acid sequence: CAARTDRAYEQYF.

This CDR3 reads CASTPSGRPSYNEQFF. The CDR3, as DNA: TGTGCCAGCACCCCTAGCGGGAGACCCTCCTACAATGAGCAGTTCTTC. This chain links TRBV7-2 with TRBJ2-1; TRBD2 matches 10 bases. J lost 0 bases, V lost 7 bases, and 6 bases had no gene match. The germline V gene encodes CDR1 SGHTA and CDR2 FQGNSA. CDR3 length equals 16 residues.

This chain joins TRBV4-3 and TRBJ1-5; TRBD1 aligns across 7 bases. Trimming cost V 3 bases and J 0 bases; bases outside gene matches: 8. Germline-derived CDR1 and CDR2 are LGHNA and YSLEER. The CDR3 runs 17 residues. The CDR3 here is CASSQSGGTDSNQPQHF. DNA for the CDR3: TGCGCCAGCAGCCAGTCAGGGGGTACAGATAGCAATCAGCCCCAGCATTTT.

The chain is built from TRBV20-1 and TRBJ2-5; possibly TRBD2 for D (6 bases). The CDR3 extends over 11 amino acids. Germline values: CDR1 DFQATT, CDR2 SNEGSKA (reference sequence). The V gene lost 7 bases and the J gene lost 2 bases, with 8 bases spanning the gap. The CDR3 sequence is CSVAGQETQYF. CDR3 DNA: TGCAGTGTCGCGGGGCAAGAGACCCAGTACTTC.

The CDR3 DNA is TGTGCCAGCAGTTTATTAGGGGTGCATCAGCCCCAGCATTTT. Its translation is CASSLLGVHQPQHF. This sequence joins TRBV28 and TRBJ1-5, with a tentative D call TRBD1 (5 bases). Germline-derived CDR1 and CDR2 are MDHEN and SYDVKM. There are 14 residues in the CDR3. Trimming took 1 base from V and 5 from J, leaving 9 bases between them.

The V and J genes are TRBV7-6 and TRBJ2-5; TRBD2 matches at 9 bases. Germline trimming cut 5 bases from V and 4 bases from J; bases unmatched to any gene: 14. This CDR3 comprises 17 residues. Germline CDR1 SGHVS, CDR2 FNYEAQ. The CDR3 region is CASSIGTSSNFGETQYF. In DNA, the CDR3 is TGTGCCAGCAGCATCGGGACTAGCAGTAACTTTGGAGAGACCCAGTACTTC.

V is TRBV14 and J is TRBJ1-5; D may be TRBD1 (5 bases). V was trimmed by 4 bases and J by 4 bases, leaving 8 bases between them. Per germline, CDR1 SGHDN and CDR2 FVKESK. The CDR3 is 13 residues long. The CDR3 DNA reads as TGTGCCAGCAGCCCGGGACTAAATCAGCCCCAGCATTTT. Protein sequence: CASSPGLNQPQHF.

The CDR3 nucleotides are TGTGCCATTAGTCCTACGGGGGAGGTCTCTGGAAACACCATATATTTT. Amino acids: CAISPTGEVSGNTIYF. The chain couples TRBV10-3 to TRBJ1-3, with D possibly matching TRBD1 (5 bases). Between the trimmed V and J ends, which lost 9 bases and 0 bases, there was a span of 18 bases. The CDR3 covers 16 residues. From germline, CDR1 is ENHRY and CDR2 SYGVKD.

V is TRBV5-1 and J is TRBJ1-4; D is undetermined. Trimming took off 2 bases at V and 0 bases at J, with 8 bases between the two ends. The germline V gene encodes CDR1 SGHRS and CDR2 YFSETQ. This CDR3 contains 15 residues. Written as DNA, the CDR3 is TGCGCCAGCAGCTTAAACCAGGCAACTAATGAAAAACTGTTTTTT. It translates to CASSLNQATNEKLFF.

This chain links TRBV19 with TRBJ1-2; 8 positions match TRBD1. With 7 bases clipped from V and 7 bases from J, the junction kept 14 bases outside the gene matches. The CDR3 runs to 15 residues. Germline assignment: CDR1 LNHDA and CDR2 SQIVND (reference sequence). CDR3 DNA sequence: TGTGCCAGTAAAACCCAGGGGGCGTCGGAATTTGGCTACACCTTC. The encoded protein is CASKTQGASEFGYTF.

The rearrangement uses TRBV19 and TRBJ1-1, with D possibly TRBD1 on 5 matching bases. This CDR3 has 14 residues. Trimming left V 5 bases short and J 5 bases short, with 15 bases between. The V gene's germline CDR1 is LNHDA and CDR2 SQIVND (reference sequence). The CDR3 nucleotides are TGTGCCAGTAGTGTTCTTGGGACTGGAACTGAAGCTTTCTTT. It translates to CASSVLGTGTEAFF.